The clone carrying this T cell receptor beta chain was picked up many times. This sample is part of a study of T cells in Graves' hyperthyroidism and ophthalmopathy. Clinical symptoms, serum thyroxine and TRAb, thyroid ultrasound and orbital computed tomography were used for the diagnoses. Amplified TCR beta CDR3 regions derived from RNA transcripts. First-round RT-PCR targeting the TCR CDR3 was performed with the HTBI primer set. TCRdb re-analysed the multiplex PCR reads in MiXCR, keeping a single row per CDR3 protein. Here the sample spans over 500,000 distinct CDR3 sequences, 40% to 50% being singletons. Germline CDR1 SQVTM, CDR2 ANQGSEA. The trim removed 4 bases at V and 3 bases at J, leaving 4 bases unmatched. CDR3 length equals 13 residues.

The chain has TRBV29-1 and TRBJ2-7; TRBD1 agrees at 9 bases. Sequenced input: peripheral blood or thyroid tissue (not recorded which). The TCR originated in an adult woman with Graves' disease, either hyperthyroidism or ophthalmopathy (not recorded which). As DNA, the CDR3 is TGCAGCGTTGGACCGGGACAGGGCTACGAGCAGTACTTC. It is translated as CSVGPGQGYEQYF.